The present T cell receptor beta chain was sequenced within a study of T cell responses to AZD1222 COVID-19 vaccine. Across the study: Recipients boosted at about 4 weeks or about 12 weeks are pooled.

Germline CDR1 ENHRY, CDR2 SYGVKD. The length of the CDR3 is 13 residues. V was pared by 5 bases and J by 6 bases, with 7 bases of the junction left unmatched. Sequencing was performed with immunoSEQ multiplex PCR; in TCRdb, only in-frame clones are kept and a portion is missing. The repertoire has 82,000 or so clones, approximately 91% of them found once; the top ten carry approximately 5.2%. The study, taken as a whole, reports: Clonal diversity was possibly underestimated, and white British individuals and females predominated among donors.

With respect to this clone: The antigen is undetermined.

The material sequenced was peripheral blood, taken on day 0 of AZD1222 vaccination. V gene TRBV10-3 combines with J gene TRBJ2-7; 7 nucleotides match TRBD1. The receptor's source is an adult in good health. DNA of the CDR3: TGTGCCATCAGTTCCGGGACAGAACTCGAGCAGTACTTC. Residues: CAISSGTELEQYF.